Described below is a single T cell receptor beta chain sequence and its context. The antigen is undetermined. Unique molecular identifiers were incorporated during preparation of the TCRbeta library. TCRdb analysed the PCR reads with MiXCR anew, one entry per CDR3 protein. The sample lists 250,000 to 300,000 distinct CDR3 sequences, around 7.1% seen once, with around 9.8% in the top ten. The source of the sample is a study of T-cell reconstitution after alpha-beta-depleted transplantation in children. Broader study findings: Reported findings indicate that, about two months after transplant, alpha-beta T cells came from several hundred expanded clones, which were derived from non-depleted graft cells. A year had passed since transplant, and T-cell counts and diversity by then came mostly from newly produced T cells. For some patients, TCRbeta diversity was high at day 60 because of recipient T cells and thymic progenitors that survived.

This CDR3 is built from 17 residues. Trimming took 0 bases from V and 5 from J; bases not matched to a gene: 10. CDR1 and CDR2 from the germline V gene are LGHNA and YNFKEQ. This sequence joins TRBV4-2 and TRBJ2-1; 7 bases align to TRBD1. The origin of this receptor is a female patient aged 2-15 years who had a stem cell transplant for Fanconi anemia, so the T cells may come from the graft donor. The sample in question was peripheral blood, obtained 360 days after TCRalphabeta/CD19-depleted stem cell transplant. DNA for the CDR3: TGTGCCAGCAGCCAAGAAGTTCTTAAGACAGGGCACAATGAGCAGTTCTTC. Protein sequence: CASSQEVLKTGHNEQFF.